The next 28 T cell receptor beta chains were all read from a single sample in a study of T cell changes during pregnancy in multiple sclerosis. The table came from immunoSEQ multiplex PCR; TCRdb's copy has only in-frame clones and leaves some out. In the table there are roughly 99,000 clones, around 92% of which are singletons. The input for sequencing was peripheral blood, taken in the third trimester of pregnancy. The origin of the receptors is a female donor in good health, enrolled as a control in a pregnancy study.

The CDR3 here is CASSQDGQLNTEAFF. The CDR3 DNA follows: TGCGCCAGCAGCCAAGATGGACAGCTGAACACTGAAGCTTTCTTT. The V and J genes are TRBV4-1 and TRBJ1-1, with TRBD1 as a possible D gene (6 bases). This CDR3 is built from 15 residues. Trimming took 0 bases from V and 0 from J, leaving 8 bases between them. Germline CDR1 and CDR2: MGHRA and YSYEKL.

V and J are TRBV12-5 and TRBJ2-1, with D maybe TRBD2 (5 bases). V lost 3 bases and J 9 bases, leaving 12 bases between the germline ends. Germline lookup yields CDR1 LGHNT and CDR2 FRNRAP. The CDR3 has 13 residues. CDR3 sequence reads: CASGLSGLGEQFF. The DNA for the CDR3 is TGTGCTAGTGGTTTAAGCGGTCTCGGTGAGCAGTTCTTC. The whole variable domain, filled in from reference TRBV12-5 and TRBJ2-1, reads DARVTQTPRHKVTEMGQEVTMRCQPILGHNTVFWYRQTMMQGLELLAYFRNRAPLDDSGMPKDRFSAEMPDATLATLKIQPSEPRDSAVYFCASGLSGLGEQFFGPGTRLTVL.

The chain combines TRBV5-1 with TRBJ2-3, with TRBD2 matching 8 bases. Germline CDR1 reads SGHRS; CDR2 reads YFSETQ. The V segment lost 1 base and the J segment 1 base; nucleotides outside the gene matches: 2. The CDR3 is made up of 15 amino acids. The DNA of the CDR3 is TGCGCCAGCAGCTTGAGGCGGGGGGGCACAGATACGCAGTATTTT. Translated: CASSLRRGGTDTQYF.

The CDR3 sequence is CASSQGPAGSDRSEAFF. CDR3 nucleotide sequence: TGCGCCAGCAGCCAAGGACCGGCGGGGTCGGACCGGAGTGAAGCTTTCTTT. The J gene is TRBJ1-1, the V gene TRBV4-3, with no clear D. Germline V gene data show CDR1 as LGHNA and CDR2 as YSLEER. The ends were cut back, 1 base at V and 7 bases at J, with 22 bases in the middle. CDR3 length equals 17 residues.

The chain couples TRBV5-1 to TRBJ2-5; possible D gene TRBD2, 7 bases. V was cut by 2 bases and J by 4 bases, with 18 bases left in between. Germline loops: CDR1 SGHRS, CDR2 YFSETQ. This CDR3 is built from 16 residues. This CDR3 reads CASSLREGGPGETQYF. DNA of the CDR3: TGCGCCAGCAGCTTAAGGGAGGGGGGGCCGGGAGAGACCCAGTACTTC.

V usage is TRBV25-1 and J usage is TRBJ1-6; 10 nucleotides agree with TRBD1. Germline V CDR1 and CDR2: MGHDK, SYGVNS. The CDR3 runs 17 residues. Losses at the gene ends were 3 bases for V and 6 bases for J; bases not matched to a gene: 8. This CDR3 is CASSDQRQGAFNSPLHF. In nucleotides, the CDR3 is TGTGCCAGCAGTGACCAGAGACAGGGGGCTTTTAATTCACCCCTCCACTTT.

The genes are TRBV9 and TRBJ2-3; D is possibly TRBD2 (5 bases). Germline CDR1 and CDR2: SGDLS and YYNGEE. Trimming took 3 bases from V and 1 from J, leaving 15 bases between them. The length of the CDR3 is 16 residues. CDR3 sequence reads: CASSAVPGWGTDTQYF. CDR3 coding DNA: TGTGCCAGCAGCGCGGTTCCGGGGTGGGGCACAGATACGCAGTATTTT.

The chain combines TRBV7-2 with TRBJ2-5; no firm D call. CDR1 and CDR2 (germline): SGHTA, FQGNSA. Trimming left V 7 bases short and J 2 bases short, with 5 bases between. This CDR3 contains 11 residues. The CDR3 nucleotides read TGTGCCAGCACCTATCAAGAGACCCAGTACTTC. Translation: CASTYQETQYF.

This rearrangement joins TRBV19 to TRBJ1-1; 7 bases fit TRBD1. CDR1 is LNHDA and CDR2 is SQIVND in the germline V gene (reference sequence). The ends lost 2 bases at V and 4 bases at J; junction bases unmatched: 4. The CDR3 extends over 14 amino acids. CDR3 DNA: TGTGCCAGTAGTATACTGACAGGGCCCACTGAAGCTTTCTTT. Protein product: CASSILTGPTEAFF.

The chain is built from TRBV9 and TRBJ1-2; D gene ambiguous. This CDR3 comprises 12 residues. Germline assignment: CDR1 SGDLS and CDR2 YYNGEE. Trimming took 0 bases from V and 4 from J, leaving 4 bases between them. The CDR3 loop reads CASSVGSYGYTF. The CDR3 DNA follows: TGTGCCAGCAGCGTAGGGAGCTATGGCTACACCTTC.

The chain combines TRBV28 with TRBJ1-3; D not resolved. V lost 4 bases, J lost 5 bases, and 15 bases lay in between. This CDR3 is 15 amino acids long. The germline CDR1 and CDR2 sequences are MDHEN and SYDVKM. CDR3 in amino acids: CASSSSREPRNTIYF. The CDR3 DNA follows: TGTGCCAGCAGTTCCTCGCGGGAGCCCCGAAACACCATATATTTT.

The J gene is TRBJ1-1, the V gene TRBV30; unclear D gene. Germline CDR1 reads GTSNPN; CDR2 reads SVGIG (reference sequence). This CDR3 is built from 10 residues. V lost 8 bases and J 1 base, leaving 5 bases between the germline ends. The CDR3 spells CAGENTEAFF. In nucleotides, the CDR3 is TGTGCCGGAGAGAACACTGAAGCTTTCTTT.

This sequence joins TRBV6-4 and TRBJ2-2; a weak D match, TRBD1 (5 bases). CDR1 is MRHNA and CDR2 is SNTAGT in the germline V gene. Trimming cost V 2 bases and J 3 bases, with 7 bases left between them. The CDR3 sequence is 14 residues long. CDR3 loop: CASSDQGDTGELFF. Here the CDR3 DNA reads TGTGCCAGCAGTGACCAGGGCGACACCGGGGAGCTGTTTTTT.

The chain is built from TRBV19 and TRBJ1-3; weak D call: TRBD1 (5 bases). CDR3 length: 14 residues. Trimming removed 5 bases at V and 4 bases at J, with 12 bases between. The germline gives CDR1 LNHDA, CDR2 SQIVND (reference sequence). The CDR3 spells CASSSGMIGNTIYF. For the CDR3, the DNA is TGTGCCAGTAGTTCAGGGATGATCGGAAACACCATATATTTT.

This sequence joins TRBV11-2 and TRBJ2-2, with 8 positions matching TRBD1. CDR1 and CDR2 from the germline V gene are SGHAT and FQNNGV. The CDR3 contains 16 residues. The ends lost 0 bases at V and 4 bases at J; junction bases unmatched: 4. The CDR3 reads CASSLESQGATGELFF. The CDR3 nucleotides read TGTGCCAGCAGCTTAGAGAGCCAGGGGGCCACCGGGGAGCTGTTTTTT.

In DNA form, the CDR3 reads TGTGCCAGCAGCTTACAGGGTGGATCAGATACGCAGTATTTT. Translating it yields CASSLQGGSDTQYF. The chain carries TRBV11-2 and TRBJ2-3; D may be TRBD1 (5 bases). The ends were cut back, 2 bases at V and 4 bases at J, with 10 bases in the middle. CDR3 length equals 14 residues. Germline V lookup: CDR1 SGHAT, CDR2 FQNNGV.

V usage is TRBV5-6 and J usage is TRBJ1-2; D is ambiguous. Germline lookup yields CDR1 SGHDT and CDR2 YYEEEE. This CDR3 has 15 residues. V lost 0 bases, J lost 8 bases, and 17 bases lay in between. The CDR3 region has the DNA TGTGCCAGCAGCTTGGCCGCGGGCCCCACCCAGGGCTACACCTTC. Protein sequence: CASSLAAGPTQGYTF.

This clone was seen just once. The genes are TRBV20-1 and TRBJ1-1, with D possibly TRBD1 on 5 matching bases. CDR3 size: 11 residues. V lost 6 bases to trimming and J lost 5 bases, with 10 bases between them. Germline V gives CDR1 DFQATT, CDR2 SNEGSKA (reference sequence). The CDR3 region has the DNA TGCAGTGCCCGGGGGGGAACTGAAGCTTTCTTT. Translated: CSARGGTEAFF.

J is TRBJ2-7 and V is TRBV5-1; TRBD2 matches 8 bases. The J segment lost 1 base and the V segment lost 0 bases, leaving 6 bases of the junction unmatched. The CDR3 is made up of 16 amino acids. The germline CDR1 and CDR2 sequences are SGHRS and YFSETQ. The CDR3 loop reads CASSLASTSESYEQYF. CDR3 coding DNA: TGCGCCAGCAGCTTGGCCTCGACTAGCGAATCCTACGAGCAGTACTTC.

This chain joins TRBV27 and TRBJ2-1, with TRBD2 identical over 11 bases. The J segment lost 2 bases and the V segment lost 7 bases, leaving 7 bases of the junction unmatched. The CDR3 consists of 16 residues. Germline CDR1 reads MNHEY; CDR2 reads SMNVEV (reference sequence). CDR3 protein: CASTLTSGVTYNEQFF. CDR3 DNA: TGTGCCAGCACCCTGACTAGCGGGGTTACCTACAATGAGCAGTTCTTC.

The chain joins TRBV11-3 to TRBJ2-7, with D perhaps matching TRBD1 (6 bases). V dropped 4 bases and J dropped 6 bases, with 16 bases sitting between them. Germline lookup yields CDR1 SGHNT and CDR2 YENEEA. The CDR3 spans 14 residues. This CDR3 reads CASSSLQGVTEQYF. The CDR3 nucleotides are TGTGCCAGCAGCTCCTTACAGGGAGTAACCGAGCAGTACTTC.

The chain uses TRBV29-1 and TRBJ1-1, with TRBD1 as a possible D gene (5 bases). V shed 4 bases and J shed 4 bases, with 22 bases lying between them. Looked up from germline, CDR1 is SQVTM and CDR2 is ANQGSEA. The CDR3 covers 16 residues. CDR3 region: CSVVSYYLPGGTEAFF. The CDR3 coding sequence is TGCAGCGTTGTGAGTTACTACCTCCCGGGGGGCACTGAAGCTTTCTTT.

The genes are TRBV4-3 and TRBJ2-1, with D possibly being TRBD1 (5 bases). The length of the CDR3 is 14 residues. Germline assignment: CDR1 LGHNA and CDR2 YSLEER. V dropped 0 bases and J dropped 10 bases, with 13 bases sitting between them. CDR3 region: CASSQDRVGREQFF. Written as DNA, the CDR3 is TGCGCCAGCAGCCAAGACAGGGTCGGCCGGGAGCAGTTCTTC.

V and J are TRBV7-6 and TRBJ1-4; 9 bases are a match to TRBD1. The CDR3 is 15 residues long. The V and J ends lost 5 bases and 8 bases, in that order; junction bases with no gene match: 9. CDR1 is SGHVS and CDR2 is FNYEAQ in the germline V gene. The CDR3 DNA sequence: TGTGCCAGCAGCGGACAGGGGACACTTGTCGAAAAACTGTTTTTT. Amino acids: CASSGQGTLVEKLFF.

The V and J genes are TRBV6-6 and TRBJ2-7; D is possibly TRBD2 (5 bases). V shed 6 bases and J shed 2 bases, with 14 bases lying between them. The CDR3 consists of 14 residues. Germline V CDR1 and CDR2: MNHNY, SVGAGI (reference sequence). The CDR3 bases are TGTGCCAGCAGCAACTTGGAGGTTACCTACGAGCAGTACTTC. Its translation: CASSNLEVTYEQYF.

The chain uses TRBV19 and TRBJ2-3, with 7 bases matching TRBD1. Germline CDR1 and CDR2: LNHDA and SQIVND (reference sequence). Trimming removed 2 bases from V and 2 bases from J; junction bases left unmatched: 22. CDR3 length: 21 residues. CDR3 region: CASSIWRRKGAQSGNTDTQYF. The CDR3 DNA follows: TGTGCCAGTAGTATATGGAGGAGGAAGGGGGCGCAGAGTGGAAACACAGATACGCAGTATTTT.

This chain joins TRBV4-2 and TRBJ2-5, with a weak D call TRBD1 (5 bases). In germline, CDR1 is LGHNA, CDR2 YNFKEQ. CDR3 size: 15 residues. V was trimmed by 0 bases and J by 1 base, leaving 9 bases between them. DNA for the CDR3: TGTGCCAGCAGCCAAGATAAACAGGTCCAAGAGACCCAGTACTTC. It yields the protein CASSQDKQVQETQYF.

The chain has TRBV30 and TRBJ2-1; TRBD2 matches 15 bases. The CDR3 is 15 residues long. The germline V gene encodes CDR1 GTSNPN and CDR2 SVGIG (reference sequence). The V segment lost 2 bases and the J segment 12 bases; nucleotides outside the gene matches: 8. The CDR3 region has the DNA TGTGCCTGGAGTACGGGACTAGCGGGGGGCAAGGGGCAGTTCTTC. Translation gives CAWSTGLAGGKGQFF.